One and the same sample provided the 19 T cell receptor beta chains below, sequenced in a study of blood T cell repertoires in COVID-19. The table came from immunoSEQ multiplex PCR; TCRdb's copy has only in-frame clones and leaves some out. In the table there are fewer than 200,000 clones, 75% to 85% of which are singletons. Sequenced input: peripheral blood. These receptors all come from a woman aged 40 to 49 with COVID-19, enrolled during active disease.

V gene TRBV3-1 (or the pseudogene TRBV3-2) combines with J gene TRBJ1-5; D call uncertain. Trimming shortened V by 0 bases and J by 4 bases, and 4 bases separated the two germline ends. The CDR3 has 13 amino acids. Per the germline V gene, CDR1 is LGHDT and CDR2 is YNNKEL (reference sequence). CDR3 bases: TGTGCCAGCAGCCAAGACAGTAATCAGCCCCAGCATTTT. It is translated as CASSQDSNQPQHF.

The chain carries TRBV18 and TRBJ2-1; 8 nucleotides align to TRBD2. V shed 3 bases, J shed 4 bases, and the junction held 8 bases outside the gene matches. Germline V CDR1 and CDR2: KGHSH, LQKENI. This CDR3 comprises 16 residues. The CDR3 loop is CASSPRGSGVYNEQFF. The DNA of the CDR3 is TGTGCCAGCTCACCCCGGGGTAGCGGGGTTTACAATGAGCAGTTCTTC.

The chain couples TRBV14 to TRBJ2-3; D may be TRBD1 (6 bases). The CDR3 has 14 amino acids. V gave up 2 bases and J gave up 4 bases, with 10 bases separating them. Germline loops: CDR1 SGHDN, CDR2 FVKESK. CDR3 amino acids: CASSQKDSPDTQYF. The CDR3 coding sequence is TGTGCCAGCAGCCAAAAGGACAGCCCAGATACGCAGTATTTT.

The CDR3 sequence is CASSTRDTTPATEAFF. The CDR3 DNA reads TGTGCCAGTAGTACCCGGGACACAACCCCGGCCACTGAAGCTTTCTTT. V is TRBV19 and J is TRBJ1-1; D is possibly TRBD1 (6 bases). CDR3 size: 16 residues. V was trimmed by 4 bases and J by 4 bases, leaving 19 bases between them. Germline V gene data show CDR1 as LNHDA and CDR2 as SQIVND (reference sequence). The full variable domain, its missing parts supplied by reference TRBV19 and TRBJ1-1, is DGGITQSPKYLFRKEGQNVTLSCEQNLNHDAMYWYRQDPGQGLRLIYYSQIVNDFQKGDIAEGYSVSREKKESFPLTVTSAQKNPTAFYLCASSTRDTTPATEAFFGQGTRLTVV.

The V and J genes are TRBV29-1 and TRBJ2-7, with TRBD2 matching 9 bases. Losses at the gene ends were 3 bases for V and 6 bases for J; bases not matched to a gene: 6. From germline, CDR1 is SQVTM and CDR2 ANQGSEA. The length of the CDR3 is 13 residues. CDR3 DNA: TGCAGCGTTGACTTGCGGGAGGGCCCCGAGCAGTACTTC. Translation: CSVDLREGPEQYF.

V and J are TRBV28 and TRBJ1-5, with TRBD1 as a possible D gene (5 bases). The CDR3 spans 15 residues. Trimming pared 4 bases from V and 6 bases from J, leaving 16 bases between. The germline V gene encodes CDR1 MDHEN and CDR2 SYDVKM. The CDR3 DNA sequence: TGTGCCAGCAGTTGGCGAGGCGCGGGGGGTCAGCCCCAGCATTTT. It is translated as CASSWRGAGGQPQHF.

This clone came up once. The V gene is TRBV3-1 (or the pseudogene TRBV3-2), the J gene TRBJ1-2; D possibly corresponds to TRBD1 (5 bases). The CDR3 is 13 residues long. Germline V CDR1 and CDR2: LGHDT, YNNKEL (reference sequence). Trimming cost V 4 bases and J 4 bases, with 10 bases left between them. This chain's CDR3 is CASSPGHGYGYTF. CDR3 DNA: TGTGCCAGCAGCCCCGGACACGGCTATGGCTACACCTTC.

J is TRBJ2-5 and V is TRBV3-1 (or the pseudogene TRBV3-2); D unclear. CDR1 is LGHDT and CDR2 is YNNKEL in the germline V gene (reference sequence). The CDR3 is 14 amino acids. Trimming pared 4 bases from V and 5 bases from J, leaving 14 bases between. As DNA, the CDR3 is TGTGCCAGCAGCCTGTCTGAGACGAGGGAGACCCAGTACTTC. Translation gives CASSLSETRETQYF.

V gene TRBV19 combines with J gene TRBJ1-2; 10 bases fit TRBD1. With V trimmed by 0 bases and J by 4 bases, 8 bases remained unmatched. This CDR3 contains 17 residues. Germline CDR1 reads LNHDA; CDR2 reads SQIVND (reference sequence). CDR3 amino acids: CASSIDERTGGPYGYTF. CDR3 nucleotides: TGTGCCAGTAGTATAGATGAGCGGACAGGGGGTCCCTATGGCTACACCTTC.

The chain has TRBV6-1 and TRBJ2-7; 11 bases line up with TRBD1. This CDR3 contains 15 residues. CDR1 and CDR2 (germline): MNHNS, SASEGT. Trimming cost V 0 bases and J 3 bases; bases outside gene matches: 1. The DNA for the CDR3 is TGTGCCAGCAGTGAAGCCGGGACAGGGGGCTACGAGCAGTACTTC. Protein product: CASSEAGTGGYEQYF.

V and J are TRBV10-2 and TRBJ2-5; 11 bases fit TRBD2. The CDR3 length is 15 residues. V lost 4 bases and J lost 1; bases outside the gene matches: 2. CDR1 WSHSY and CDR2 SAAADI come from the germline V gene. The CDR3 region is CASSAGLAAQETQYF. CDR3 in DNA: TGCGCCAGCAGTGCGGGACTAGCGGCCCAAGAGACCCAGTACTTC.

This sequence joins TRBV29-1 and TRBJ2-1; TRBD2 matches 13 bases. Germline CDR1 reads SQVTM; CDR2 reads ANQGSEA. J was trimmed by 8 bases and V by 5 bases; bases with no gene match: 6. This CDR3 is built from 14 residues. The CDR3 region has the DNA TGCAGCGTTTCCTGGACTAGCGGGAGCTATGAGCAGTTCTTC. This sequence encodes CSVSWTSGSYEQFF.

The V and J genes are TRBV6-1 and TRBJ2-5, with 9 bases lining up with TRBD2. Trimming removed 0 bases from V and 4 bases from J; junction bases left unmatched: 3. The CDR3 length is 15 residues. The V gene's germline CDR1 is MNHNS and CDR2 SASEGT. CDR3 protein: CASSEAGTSIETQYF. The CDR3 DNA sequence: TGTGCCAGCAGTGAAGCGGGGACTAGCATAGAGACCCAGTACTTC.

The chain has TRBV19 and TRBJ2-2; 9 bases match TRBD1. Germline V gene sequence: CDR1 LNHDA, CDR2 SQIVND (reference sequence). Losses at the gene ends were 5 bases for V and 7 bases for J; bases not matched to a gene: 8. This CDR3 region has 15 residues. In DNA form, the CDR3 reads TGTGCCAGTAGTCCACAGGGGGCGCGGAGCGGGGAGCTGTTTTTT. This codes for CASSPQGARSGELFF.

V is TRBV19 and J is TRBJ2-1, with D tentatively TRBD1 (6 bases). With 5 bases removed from V and 9 bases from J, the gap between germline ends came to 11 bases. Germline CDR1 is LNHDA and CDR2 is SQIVND (reference sequence). The CDR3 length is 12 residues. CDR3: CASSSQGSEQFF. The CDR3 DNA follows: TGTGCCAGTAGTTCACAGGGTAGTGAGCAGTTCTTC.

The gene calls are TRBV7-9 and TRBJ2-7; TRBD2 might be the D (6 bases). Trimming took off 7 bases at V and 3 bases at J, with 10 bases between the two ends. CDR1 and CDR2 (germline): SEHNR, FQNEAQ (reference sequence). The length of the CDR3 is 12 residues. Written as DNA, the CDR3 is TGTGCCAGCACCGGGCGGGACTACGAGCAGTACTTC. It translates to CASTGRDYEQYF.

This clone has only a few counts. The same CDR3 is also encoded by other DNA sequences in this sample. In DNA, the CDR3 is TGTGCCAGCAGTGAAGCGCGAGGGGGTGGGGAGACCCAGTACTTC. It is translated as CASSEARGGGETQYF. The chain joins TRBV25-1 to TRBJ2-5, with D maybe TRBD1 (6 bases). Germline V gene sequence: CDR1 MGHDK, CDR2 SYGVNS. This CDR3 is built from 15 residues. Deletions cut 2 bases from V and 5 bases from J, with 15 bases between.

The chain is built from TRBV11-2 and TRBJ2-2; D perhaps matches TRBD2 (6 bases). V was trimmed by 2 bases and J by 4 bases, leaving 20 bases between them. Germline lookup yields CDR1 SGHAT and CDR2 FQNNGV. CDR3 size: 18 residues. The CDR3 region is CASSLLTGGWGSTGELFF. The CDR3 DNA reads TGTGCCAGCAGCTTACTAACAGGAGGGTGGGGTAGCACCGGGGAGCTGTTTTTT.

The chain has TRBV5-1 and TRBJ2-5; tentatively, D is TRBD2 (6 bases). The CDR3 is 15 amino acids. Germline CDR1 SGHRS, CDR2 YFSETQ. The ends were cut back, 7 bases at V and 5 bases at J, with 21 bases in the middle. The CDR3 loop is CASGVPTPSDETQYF. Written as DNA, the CDR3 is TGCGCCAGCGGTGTCCCCACTCCTAGCGATGAGACCCAGTACTTC.